Below, one TCR beta chain is given with its context. One end of the junction does not line up with germline, which may come from a read error. The germline gives CDR1 MGHRA, CDR2 YSYEKL. The CDR3 totals 14 residues. TCRdb redid the calling of the RT-PCR reads with MiXCR, one entry per CDR3 protein. The table includes 800,000 to 1,000,000 distinct CDR3 sequences, 15% to 20% detected once. The data derive from a study of patients and donors after allogeneic stem cell transplantation. The V call is TRBV4-1, the J call TRBJ2-5, with D possibly TRBD1 on 5 matching bases. The sequenced sample was blood, either unsorted or a sorted T cell fraction (not recorded which). The TCR originated in a human donor who was either an allogeneic HSCT recipient or a stem cell or donor lymphocyte infusion donor (not recorded which). It is not recorded whose cells these are; they may come from a transplant donor. CDR3 in amino acids: CASSPDGTDSVSNF. Written as DNA, the CDR3 is TGCGCCAGCAGCCCCGATGGAACAGACAGCGTATCGAACTTC.